This T cell receptor beta chain was captured in a study of cytomegalovirus exposure and HLA in healthy donors. Study at large: As an earlier analysis found, around 170 million T cells yielded about 120 million unique TCR beta sequences. Of 300 to 500 genotyped donors, around 86% grouped in the Caucasian-associated ancestry cluster. Whole-study results and caveats: Specificity for CMV antigens was confirmed in vitro for a few of the CMV-associated chains.

Primers for the PCR totalled 60 Vbeta and 13 Jbeta. Profiling relied on immunoSEQ multiplex PCR, and the TCRdb table lists in-frame clones only, not all of them. The table shows approximately 280,000 clones, with 75% to 90% occurring only once. Germline V gene lookup returns CDR1 MNHEY and CDR2 SMNVEV (reference sequence). There are 16 residues in the CDR3. V lost 3 bases to trimming and J lost 0 bases; unmatched junction nucleotides: 5. In regard to this clone: The antigen remains undetermined.

Sequenced material: PBMCs. This chain joins TRBV27 and TRBJ2-1, with 7 bases identical to TRBD2. This receptor was identified in a middle-aged man in good health and CMV-seropositive. The CDR3 loop reads CASSFPPGGSYNEQFF. The CDR3 nucleotides read TGTGCCAGCAGTTTCCCTCCGGGAGGCTCCTACAATGAGCAGTTCTTC.